The table lists the clone carrying this TCR beta chain with a few counts. Its antigen is not identified. The data were taken from a study of T-cell memory formation after mild COVID-19. TCRdb re-called the 5' RACE reads with MiXCR, one entry per CDR3 protein. The sample lists hundreds of thousands of distinct CDR3 sequences, about 20% seen once, with around an eighth in the top ten. Regarding the study as a whole: Among clones contracting day 15 to 85, CD4/CD8 was balanced, whereas later expanders leaned CD4+. Pre-infection memory harbored some responding clones, suggesting cross-reactive memory joined.

Sequencing was carried out using PBMCs or a T cell subset sorted from them (not recorded which). The clonotype was recovered from an adult woman who had mild COVID-19 (a few samples of this study predate the infection). Cell type and time point are not known.

In DNA form, the CDR3 reads TGCGCCAGCAGCCCCTCCGGGACGTATCAAGAGACCCAGTACTTC. Translating gives CASSPSGTYQETQYF. The gene calls are TRBV4-1 and TRBJ2-5, with D perhaps being TRBD1 or TRBD2 (5 bases each). The CDR3 spans 15 residues. Trimming removed 4 bases from V and 2 bases from J, with 14 bases in between. Germline CDR1 MGHRA, CDR2 YSYEKL.